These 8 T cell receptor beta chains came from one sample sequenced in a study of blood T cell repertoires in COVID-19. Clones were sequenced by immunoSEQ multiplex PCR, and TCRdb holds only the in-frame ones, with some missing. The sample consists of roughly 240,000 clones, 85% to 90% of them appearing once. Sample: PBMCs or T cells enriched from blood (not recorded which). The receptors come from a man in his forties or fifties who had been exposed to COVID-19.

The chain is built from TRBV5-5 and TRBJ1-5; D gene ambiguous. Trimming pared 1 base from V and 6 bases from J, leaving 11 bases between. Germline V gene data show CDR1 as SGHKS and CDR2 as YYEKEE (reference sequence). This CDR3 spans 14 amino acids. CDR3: CASSLSRIGQPQHF. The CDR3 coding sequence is TGTGCCAGCAGCTTGTCTAGGATTGGTCAGCCCCAGCATTTT.

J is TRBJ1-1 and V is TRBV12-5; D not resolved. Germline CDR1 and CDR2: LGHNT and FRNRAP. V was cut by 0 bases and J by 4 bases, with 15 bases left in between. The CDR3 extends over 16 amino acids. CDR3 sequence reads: CASGLVLYGFTTEAFF. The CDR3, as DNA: TGTGCTAGTGGTTTGGTACTCTACGGGTTTACCACTGAAGCTTTCTTT.

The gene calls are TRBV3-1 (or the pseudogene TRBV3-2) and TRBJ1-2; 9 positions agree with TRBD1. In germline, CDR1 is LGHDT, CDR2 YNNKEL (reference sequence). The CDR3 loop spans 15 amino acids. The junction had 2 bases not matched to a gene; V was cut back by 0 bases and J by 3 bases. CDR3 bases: TGTGCCAGCAGCCAAGATGACAGGGGGTACTATGGCTACACCTTC. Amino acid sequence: CASSQDDRGYYGYTF.

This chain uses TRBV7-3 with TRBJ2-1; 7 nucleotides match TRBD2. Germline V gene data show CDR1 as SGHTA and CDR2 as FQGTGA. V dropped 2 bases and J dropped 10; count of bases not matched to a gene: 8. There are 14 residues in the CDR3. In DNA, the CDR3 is TGTGCCAGCAGCTTAGCGGGAGAGTTGAGGGAGCAGTTCTTC. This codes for CASSLAGELREQFF.

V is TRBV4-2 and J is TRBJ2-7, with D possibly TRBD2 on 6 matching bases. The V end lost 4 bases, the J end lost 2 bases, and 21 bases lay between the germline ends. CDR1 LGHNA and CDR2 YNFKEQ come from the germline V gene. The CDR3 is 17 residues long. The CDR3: CASSLDQGGFGAYEQYF. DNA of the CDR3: TGTGCCAGCAGCCTCGACCAAGGAGGGTTTGGCGCCTACGAGCAGTACTTC.

CDR3 nucleotide sequence: TGTGCCACTCAGTCCCCAGGGGACGGTCAGCCCCAGCATTTT. Residues: CATQSPGDGQPQHF. The chain employs TRBV24-1 and TRBJ1-5, with D possibly TRBD1 on 6 matching bases. The CDR3 runs 14 residues. V was cut by 10 bases and J by 6 bases, with 18 bases left in between. CDR1 KGHDR and CDR2 SFDVKD come from the germline V gene.

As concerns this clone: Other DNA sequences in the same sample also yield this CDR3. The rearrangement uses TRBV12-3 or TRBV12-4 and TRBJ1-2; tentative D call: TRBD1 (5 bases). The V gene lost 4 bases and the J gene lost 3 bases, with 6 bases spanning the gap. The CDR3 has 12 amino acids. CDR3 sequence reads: CASSSGDYGYTF. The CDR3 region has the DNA TGTGCCAGCAGTTCGGGGGACTATGGCTACACCTTC.

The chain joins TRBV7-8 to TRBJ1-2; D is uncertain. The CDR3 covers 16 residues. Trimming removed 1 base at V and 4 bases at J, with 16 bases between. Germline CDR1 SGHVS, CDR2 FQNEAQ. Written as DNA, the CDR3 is TGTGCCAGCAGCTTAGTGGATCGCCGGGTTCCCTATGGCTACACCTTC. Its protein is CASSLVDRRVPYGYTF.